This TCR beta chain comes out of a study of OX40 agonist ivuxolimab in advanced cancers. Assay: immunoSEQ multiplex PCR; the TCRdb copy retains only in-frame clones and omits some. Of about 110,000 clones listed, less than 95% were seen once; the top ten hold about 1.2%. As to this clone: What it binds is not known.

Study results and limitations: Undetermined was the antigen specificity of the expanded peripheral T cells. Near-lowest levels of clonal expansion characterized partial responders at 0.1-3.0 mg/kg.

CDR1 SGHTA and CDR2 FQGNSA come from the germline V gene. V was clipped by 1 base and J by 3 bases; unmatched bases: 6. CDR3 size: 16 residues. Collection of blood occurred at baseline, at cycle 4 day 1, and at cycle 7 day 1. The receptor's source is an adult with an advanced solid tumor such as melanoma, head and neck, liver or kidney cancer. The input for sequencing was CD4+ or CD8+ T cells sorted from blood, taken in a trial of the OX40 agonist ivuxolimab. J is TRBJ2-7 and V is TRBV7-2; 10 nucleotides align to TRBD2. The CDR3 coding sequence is TGTGCCAGCAGCTTAGTTGGACTAGCGGTAAACTACGAGCAGTACTTC. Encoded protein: CASSLVGLAVNYEQYF.